A single sample gave rise to the 29 T cell receptor beta chains below, sequenced in a study of cytomegalovirus exposure and HLA in healthy donors (dated by TCRdb to 2016 to 2017). The library was made by the immunoSEQ multiplex PCR assay. TCRdb took this table from immuneACCESS and kept in-frame rearrangements with V and J called. Such tables lack part of the clones; where checked against another copy, unresolved V genes explain under half of the gap, and the rest is unexplained. The sample table records about 360,000 clones; 80% to 90% of these occur just once. The top ten clones comprise approximately 0.8% of the sample. Sequencing was carried out using PBMCs. These receptors all come from a woman under 30 in good health and CMV-seronegative.

The rearrangement uses TRBV29-1 and TRBJ2-7; D ambiguous. There are 12 residues in the CDR3. Germline lookup yields CDR1 SQVTM and CDR2 ANQGSEA. V dropped 7 bases and J dropped 2 bases, with 12 bases sitting between them. CDR3 bases: TGCAGCGCCCAAAACAAAACCTACGAGCAGTACTTC. This sequence encodes CSAQNKTYEQYF.

This clone was recorded once. The chain recombines TRBV28 with TRBJ1-2, with 8 bases matching TRBD1. The germline V gene has CDR1 MDHEN and CDR2 SYDVKM. V dropped 6 bases and J dropped 3; count of bases not matched to a gene: 6. The CDR3 loop spans 14 amino acids. CDR3 loop: CASRTGQGDYGYTF. The CDR3 coding sequence is TGTGCCAGCAGAACCGGACAGGGAGACTATGGCTACACCTTC.

V and J are TRBV27 and TRBJ2-1; 10 nucleotides align to TRBD1. The CDR3 is 19 amino acids. J gave up 5 bases and V 0 bases, and 13 bases lay outside the gene matches. CDR1 and CDR2 from the germline V gene are MNHEY and SMNVEV (reference sequence). CDR3 region: CASSLSGQGRISGDNEQFF. CDR3 nucleotide sequence: TGTGCCAGCAGTTTATCGGGACAGGGGCGGATAAGTGGGGACAATGAGCAGTTCTTC.

The chain has TRBV27 and TRBJ1-1, with D possibly TRBD1 on 6 matching bases. Germline CDR1 is MNHEY and CDR2 is SMNVEV (reference sequence). The V gene lost 3 bases and the J gene lost 10 bases, with 15 bases spanning the gap. The CDR3 has 13 amino acids. CDR3 region: CASSFGRGARAFF. The CDR3 bases are TGTGCCAGCAGTTTCGGACGGGGGGCTCGAGCTTTCTTT.

The chain uses TRBV25-1 and TRBJ2-3; D uncertain. This CDR3 is 14 amino acids long. Germline CDR1 MGHDK, CDR2 SYGVNS. Trimming stripped 3 bases from V and 4 bases from J, with 11 bases between. The CDR3 region has the DNA TGTGCCAGCAGTGACCCCCTAAGTGCAGATACGCAGTATTTT. Translation gives CASSDPLSADTQYF.

The chain joins TRBV27 to TRBJ2-3, with 7 bases matching TRBD2. The CDR3 length is 15 residues. The V gene's germline CDR1 is MNHEY and CDR2 SMNVEV (reference sequence). V lost 9 bases and J lost 1; bases outside the gene matches: 10. CDR3: CASSLGGWGTDTQYF. DNA of the CDR3: TGTGCCAGTTCGTTGGGGGGGTGGGGCACAGATACGCAGTATTTT.

V and J are TRBV7-9 and TRBJ2-7, with D hard to call. The length of the CDR3 is 12 residues. The V end lost 5 bases, the J end lost 7 bases, and 12 bases lay between the germline ends. CDR1 and CDR2 from the germline V gene are SEHNR and FQNEAQ (reference sequence). The DNA for the CDR3 is TGTGCCAGCAGCCGCGGCCCCGGGGAGCAGTACTTC. Amino acids: CASSRGPGEQYF.

This sequence joins TRBV7-9 and TRBJ1-1; tentatively, D is TRBD1 (6 bases). Trimming shortened V by 4 bases and J by 6 bases, and 15 bases separated the two germline ends. The CDR3 runs to 14 residues. The V gene's germline CDR1 is SEHNR and CDR2 FQNEAQ (reference sequence). CDR3 nucleotide sequence: TGTGCCAGCAGCTCCCCGTCCAGGGGAGCTGAAGCTTTCTTT. Translating it yields CASSSPSRGAEAFF.

This chain links TRBV30 with TRBJ2-7, with 7 bases aligning to TRBD1. The CDR3 totals 13 residues. Germline CDR1 reads GTSNPN; CDR2 reads SVGIG (reference sequence). Unmatched junction bases numbered 4, after V lost 2 bases and J lost 3 bases. The DNA for the CDR3 is TGTGCCTGGAGTCCGACAGGGAACTACGAGCAGTACTTC. Its translation: CAWSPTGNYEQYF.

V is TRBV19 and J is TRBJ2-2; 7 positions match TRBD2. The CDR3 runs 14 residues. Germline-derived CDR1 and CDR2 are LNHDA and SQIVND (reference sequence). Trimming cost V 2 bases and J 6 bases; bases outside gene matches: 3. The CDR3 is CASSIKGGSGELFF. CDR3 bases: TGTGCCAGTAGTATAAAGGGAGGGTCCGGGGAGCTGTTTTTT. Together with reference TRBV19 and TRBJ2-2, the CDR3 gives the full variable domain: DGGITQSPKYLFRKEGQNVTLSCEQNLNHDAMYWYRQDPGQGLRLIYYSQIVNDFQKGDIAEGYSVSREKKESFPLTVTSAQKNPTAFYLCASSIKGGSGELFFGEGSRLTVL.

The chain links TRBV19 to TRBJ1-1, with a possible D match to TRBD1 (6 bases). Germline assignment: CDR1 LNHDA and CDR2 SQIVND (reference sequence). The length of the CDR3 is 13 residues. V was pared by 9 bases and J by 4 bases, with 15 bases between. The DNA for the CDR3 is TGTGCCAGCAGCCAGGGGCACGGCACTGAAGCTTTCTTT. Translating gives CASSQGHGTEAFF.

The J gene is TRBJ2-7, the V gene TRBV29-1; D is possibly TRBD1 (6 bases). The ends were cut back, 7 bases at V and 1 base at J, with 11 bases in the middle. The V gene's germline CDR1 is SQVTM and CDR2 ANQGSEA. CDR3 length equals 12 residues. The CDR3 region is CSAQTGSYEQYF. The CDR3 DNA is TGCAGCGCTCAGACAGGTTCCTACGAGCAGTACTTC.

Notes on this clone: The sample has other DNA sequences that encode this CDR3 too. The chain has TRBV7-9 and TRBJ2-3; D perhaps matches TRBD2 (5 bases). Per germline, CDR1 SEHNR and CDR2 FQNEAQ (reference sequence). V dropped 2 bases and J dropped 0 bases, with 6 bases sitting between them. This CDR3 comprises 14 residues. CDR3 nucleotide sequence: TGTGCCAGCAGCTTAAGCGGTAGCACAGATACGCAGTATTTT. It is translated as CASSLSGSTDTQYF.

This sequence joins TRBV5-4 and TRBJ1-2; no clear D. Trimming left V 1 base short and J 0 bases short, with 16 bases between. CDR3 length: 17 amino acids. Germline values: CDR1 SGHNT, CDR2 YYREEE (reference sequence). The chain's CDR3 is CASSLPVITESNYGYTF. DNA of the CDR3: TGTGCCAGCAGCTTGCCCGTAATTACAGAATCTAACTATGGCTACACCTTC. The full variable domain, rest sourced from reference TRBV5-4 and TRBJ1-2, is ETGVTQSPTHLIKTRGQQVTLRCSSQSGHNTVSWYQQALGQGPQFIFQYYREEENGRGNFPPRFSGLQFPNYSSELNVNALELDDSALYLCASSLPVITESNYGYTFGSGTRLTVV.

CDR3 residues: CASSWTSGTSSYNEQFF. The CDR3 DNA sequence: TGTGCCAGCAGTTGGACTAGCGGGACCAGCTCCTACAATGAGCAGTTCTTC. The V call is TRBV2, the J call TRBJ2-1; the match to TRBD2 covers 12 bases. Germline CDR1 reads SNHLY; CDR2 reads FYNNEI. The CDR3 length is 17 residues. Germline trimming cut 5 bases from V and 0 bases from J; bases unmatched to any gene: 5.

The chain uses TRBV14 and TRBJ2-5, with 7 positions matching TRBD1. Germline loops: CDR1 SGHDN, CDR2 FVKESK. J gave up 4 bases and V 4 bases, and 12 bases lay outside the gene matches. The CDR3 has 16 amino acids. The CDR3 DNA follows: TGTGCCAGCAGCCCCCACAGGGGTTTAGGGTCAGAGACCCAGTACTTC. Amino acids: CASSPHRGLGSETQYF.

The chain combines TRBV9 with TRBJ2-1, with 7 bases aligning to TRBD2. Germline lookup yields CDR1 SGDLS and CDR2 YYNGEE. The CDR3 has 15 residues. Germline trimming cut 5 bases from V and 1 base from J; bases unmatched to any gene: 6. The CDR3 loop is CASRGAGKSYNEQFF. CDR3 bases: TGTGCCAGCAGGGGAGCGGGGAAGTCCTACAATGAGCAGTTCTTC.

The rearrangement links TRBV25-1 to TRBJ2-1, with D possibly TRBD2 on 6 matching bases. The germline V gene encodes CDR1 MGHDK and CDR2 SYGVNS. This CDR3 is built from 16 residues. V lost 8 bases and J 6 bases, leaving 23 bases between the germline ends. Here the CDR3 reads CASQKIGTHLSNEQFF. The CDR3 DNA follows: TGTGCCAGCCAGAAAATTGGGACTCACCTTTCCAATGAGCAGTTCTTC. The entire variable domain, with the rest obtained from reference TRBV25-1 and TRBJ2-1, is as follows: EADIYQTPRYLVIGTGKKITLECSQTMGHDKMYWYQQDPGMELHLIHYSYGVNSTEKGDLSSESTVSRIRTEHFPLTLESARPSHTSQYLCASQKIGTHLSNEQFFGPGTRLTVL.

The CDR3: CASGGLANEQFF. CDR3 DNA: TGTGCCAGCGGCGGACTAGCGAATGAGCAGTTCTTC. V gene TRBV27 combines with J gene TRBJ2-1; 9 nucleotides agree with TRBD2. CDR1 is MNHEY and CDR2 is SMNVEV in the germline V gene (reference sequence). This CDR3 is 12 amino acids long. V lost 8 bases and J lost 7; bases outside the gene matches: 3.

This clone is a singleton in its sample. V is TRBV29-1 and J is TRBJ2-1; 7 bases line up with TRBD2. This CDR3 is built from 14 residues. CDR1 is SQVTM and CDR2 is ANQGSEA in the germline V gene. J was trimmed by 9 bases and V by 8 bases; bases with no gene match: 16. The CDR3 protein is CSYLGFGGGFEQFF. DNA for the CDR3: TGCAGCTATCTTGGTTTTGGGGGGGGATTTGAGCAGTTCTTC.

This rearrangement joins TRBV7-6 to TRBJ2-2; 13 bases fit TRBD2. CDR3 length: 14 residues. V gave up 8 bases and J gave up 5 bases; unmatched junction bases: 2. Germline CDR1 and CDR2: SGHVS and FNYEAQ. CDR3 DNA: TGTGCCAGCGGACTAGCGGGGGTAACCGGGGAGCTGTTTTTT. Protein product: CASGLAGVTGELFF.

This clone was recorded once. This chain joins TRBV15 and TRBJ2-2; TRBD2 matches 10 bases. Looked up from germline, CDR1 is LNHNV and CDR2 is YYDKDF (reference sequence). After removal of 0 bases from V and 5 bases from J, the junction contained 6 bases not matched to a gene. CDR3 length: 17 residues. This chain's CDR3 is CATSRDGTSAWTGELFF. Written as DNA, the CDR3 is TGTGCCACCAGCAGAGATGGGACTAGCGCATGGACCGGGGAGCTGTTTTTT.

J is TRBJ2-7 and V is TRBV4-2; D may be TRBD2 (6 bases). The germline V and J ends were trimmed by 5 bases and 1 base, with 15 bases remaining between them. Germline CDR1 LGHNA, CDR2 YNFKEQ. CDR3 size: 15 residues. The CDR3 bases are TGTGCCAGCAGCGTAGGGGCTAGCGTGTCCTACGAGCAGTACTTC. It encodes CASSVGASVSYEQYF.

V is TRBV7-8 and J is TRBJ2-1, with 11 bases matching TRBD2. Trimming removed 5 bases from V and 5 bases from J; junction bases left unmatched: 8. CDR3 length equals 16 residues. The germline V gene has CDR1 SGHVS and CDR2 FQNEAQ. CDR3 sequence: CASSVRGLAGNNEQFF. The CDR3 DNA reads as TGTGCCAGCAGCGTAAGAGGACTAGCGGGTAACAATGAGCAGTTCTTC.

This clone appeared once. The rearrangement links TRBV29-1 to TRBJ2-7; 7 bases are a match to TRBD1. The germline V gene has CDR1 SQVTM and CDR2 ANQGSEA. This CDR3 has 15 residues. Germline trimming cut 4 bases from V and 3 bases from J; bases unmatched to any gene: 12. For the CDR3, the DNA is TGCAGCGTTGTTAAGGGGGCTCGGTACAGCTACGAGCAGTACTTC. This gives the protein CSVVKGARYSYEQYF.

CDR3: CASSDLRTGTEQFF. The CDR3 DNA reads as TGTGCCAGCAGTGACCTTCGGACAGGCACTGAGCAGTTCTTC. The chain links TRBV6-4 to TRBJ2-1; TRBD1 agrees at 7 bases. This CDR3 has 14 amino acids. Germline V gives CDR1 MRHNA, CDR2 SNTAGT. V was pared by 2 bases and J by 9 bases, with 7 bases of the junction left unmatched.

The count of this clone is one. The rearrangement links TRBV6-5 to TRBJ1-2, with TRBD1 matching over 9 bases. CDR3 length: 14 residues. The trim removed 7 bases at V and 4 bases at J, leaving 7 bases unmatched. CDR1 MNHEY and CDR2 SVGAGI come from the germline V gene. The DNA for the CDR3 is TGTGCCAGCAACCCGGAGACAGGGGGCTATGGCTACACCTTC. Protein sequence: CASNPETGGYGYTF.

The chain couples TRBV4-1 to TRBJ2-3; D perhaps matches TRBD2 (5 bases). V was pared by 4 bases and J by 0 bases, with 14 bases between. In germline, CDR1 is MGHRA, CDR2 YSYEKL. The CDR3 is 16 residues long. CDR3: CASSPLAGASTDTQYF. The CDR3 nucleotides are TGCGCCAGCAGCCCCTTGGCGGGCGCTAGCACAGATACGCAGTATTTT.

CDR3 sequence reads: CASSLDRAYEQYF. CDR3 sequence (DNA): TGTGCCAGCAGCCTAGATAGAGCCTACGAGCAGTACTTC. J is TRBJ2-7 and V is TRBV5-4, with D unresolved. Per the germline V gene, CDR1 is SGHNT and CDR2 is YYREEE (reference sequence). This CDR3 has 13 residues. The V end lost 4 bases, the J end lost 2 bases, and 10 bases lay between the germline ends.